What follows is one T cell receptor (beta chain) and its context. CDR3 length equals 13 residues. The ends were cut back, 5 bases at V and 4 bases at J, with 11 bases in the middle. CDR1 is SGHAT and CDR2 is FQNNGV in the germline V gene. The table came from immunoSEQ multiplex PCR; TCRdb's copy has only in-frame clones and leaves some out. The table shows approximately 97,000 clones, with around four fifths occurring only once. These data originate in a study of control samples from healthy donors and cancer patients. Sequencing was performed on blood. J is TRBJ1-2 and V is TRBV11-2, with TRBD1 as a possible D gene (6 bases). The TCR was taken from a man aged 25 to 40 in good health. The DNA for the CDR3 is TGTGCCAGCAGCGCGGACAGACTCTATGGCTACACCTTC. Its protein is CASSADRLYGYTF.